The T cell receptor beta chain under discussion was sequenced for a study of blood T cells in healthy people across ages. The CDR3 has 17 residues. Germline V gene lookup returns CDR1 MNHNY and CDR2 SVGAGI (reference sequence). Trimming removed 8 bases at V and 0 bases at J, with 23 bases between. Alongside a J-beta primer mix, a sample-barcoded 5' primer served in a second PCR lasting roughly 7 to 11 cycles. TCRdb re-called the 5' RACE reads through MiXCR, storing one row per CDR3 protein. This sample carries 800,000 to 1,000,000 distinct CDR3 sequences, approximately 49% of them seen once, and the ten largest clones take 13%.

The chain is built from TRBV6-6 and TRBJ2-7; a weak D match, TRBD1 (6 bases). The source is a man aged 25 to 40 in good health. The sample was blood. The CDR3 protein is CASSGTRERINSYEQYF. In DNA, the CDR3 is TGTGCCAGCTCCGGGACAAGGGAACGAATAAACTCCTACGAGCAGTACTTC.